The 31 T cell receptor beta chains reported below all come from one sample, sequenced in a study of T-cell reconstitution after alpha-beta-depleted transplantation in children. Unique molecular identifiers were used in preparing the TCRbeta library. TCRdb re-called the PCR reads with MiXCR, one entry per CDR3 protein. The table lists approximately 350,000 distinct CDR3 sequences, 15% to 20% of them singletons, with roughly 41% in the top ten. The sample here was PBMCs, mostly from graft donor cells, taken 360 days after TCRalphabeta/CD19-depleted stem cell transplant. The source of these receptors is a male patient aged 2-10 years who had a stem cell transplant for acute lymphoblastic leukemia, so the T cells may come from the graft donor.

The rearrangement uses TRBV28 and TRBJ1-1, with 8 bases aligning to TRBD1. The CDR3 sequence is 18 residues long. The V gene's germline CDR1 is MDHEN and CDR2 SYDVKM. J was trimmed by 6 bases and V by 2 bases; bases with no gene match: 17. Here the CDR3 reads CASSLGRGQLANLAEAFF. The CDR3 nucleotides are TGTGCCAGCAGTTTAGGCAGGGGGCAATTGGCCAATCTCGCTGAAGCTTTCTTT.

The chain employs TRBV2 and TRBJ2-1; either TRBD1 or TRBD2 may supply D (5 bases each). The CDR3 consists of 16 residues. The V end lost 7 bases, the J end lost 0 bases, and 16 bases lay between the germline ends. CDR1 and CDR2 (germline): SNHLY, FYNNEI. The CDR3 sequence is CASIRDGGSSYNEQFF. In nucleotides, the CDR3 is TGTGCCAGCATTAGGGACGGCGGAAGCTCCTACAATGAGCAGTTCTTC.

This clonotype was recorded many times. This chain uses TRBV12-3 or TRBV12-4 with TRBJ1-5, with 9 positions matching TRBD1. The CDR3 contains 16 residues. V lost 6 bases, J lost 6 bases, and 12 bases stayed unmatched. The CDR3 protein is CASSPGTGTAGQPQHF. The CDR3 DNA follows: TGTGCCAGCAGCCCCGGGACAGGGACGGCAGGTCAGCCCCAGCATTTT.

J is TRBJ2-3 and V is TRBV4-3, with D possibly being TRBD2 (6 bases). With 7 bases removed from V and 6 bases from J, the gap between germline ends came to 17 bases. Germline-derived CDR1 and CDR2 are LGHNA and YSLEER. This CDR3 has 14 residues. Here the CDR3 reads CASKDSGGTDTQYF. DNA of the CDR3: TGCGCCAGCAAGGACTCTGGGGGGACGGATACGCAGTATTTT.

This clonotype showed up just a few times. V usage is TRBV5-1 and J usage is TRBJ2-5, with D hard to call. CDR3 length: 13 residues. CDR1 is SGHRS and CDR2 is YFSETQ in the germline V gene. The V and J ends lost 5 bases and 2 bases respectively, with 10 bases between them. The DNA for the CDR3 is TGCGCCAGCAGTCAACACCCTCAAGAGACCCAGTACTTC. The encoded protein is CASSQHPQETQYF. The full variable domain, in which reference TRBV5-1 and TRBJ2-5 provide the parts outside the CDR3, is KAGVTQTPRYLIKTRGQQVTLSCSPISGHRSVSWYQQTPGQGLQFLFEYFSETQRNKGNFPGRFSGRQFSNSRSEMNVSTLELGDSALYLCASSQHPQETQYFGPGTRLLVL.

The chain links TRBV20-1 to TRBJ2-1; 9 bases are a match to TRBD2. After removal of 3 bases from V and 1 base from J, the junction contained 4 bases not matched to a gene. The V gene's germline CDR1 is DFQATT and CDR2 SNEGSKA (reference sequence). The CDR3 contains 15 residues. The CDR3 loop is CSARWREGSYNEQFF. The CDR3 DNA reads TGCAGTGCTAGGTGGCGGGAGGGGTCCTACAATGAGCAGTTCTTC.

In this sample, this clonotype turned up many times. The CDR3 loop is CASSLVDPRNTGELFF. CDR3 bases: TGTGCCAGCAGCTTGGTCGATCCTAGGAACACCGGGGAGCTGTTTTTT. The chain employs TRBV5-6 and TRBJ2-2; D uncertain. The CDR3 sequence is 16 residues long. V was pared by 0 bases and J by 1 base, with 10 bases between. Germline V gives CDR1 SGHDT, CDR2 YYEEEE.

The table lists this clonotype with many counts. V and J are TRBV4-2 and TRBJ2-1, with 8 bases matching TRBD2. V lost 4 bases, J lost 5 bases, and 10 bases stayed unmatched. In germline, CDR1 is LGHNA, CDR2 YNFKEQ. The CDR3 covers 16 residues. DNA for the CDR3: TGTGCCAGCAGCCCTCTCCCGGGACTAGGCCACAATGAGCAGTTCTTC. This encodes CASSPLPGLGHNEQFF.

This clonotype was counted a few times. The chain employs TRBV7-9 and TRBJ1-2; a possible D gene is TRBD1 (5 bases). CDR3 length: 15 amino acids. V was cut by 2 bases and J by 7 bases, with 17 bases left in between. The V gene's germline CDR1 is SEHNR and CDR2 FQNEAQ (reference sequence). Here the CDR3 reads CASSLKPDWGSGYTF. In DNA, the CDR3 is TGTGCCAGCAGCTTAAAGCCCGATTGGGGGTCTGGCTACACCTTC. The full variable domain, completed using reference TRBV7-9 and TRBJ1-2, is DTGVSQNPRHKITKRGQNVTFRCDPISEHNRLYWYRQTLGQGPEFLTYFQNEAQLEKSRLLSDRFSAERPKGSFSTLEIQRTEQGDSAMYLCASSLKPDWGSGYTFGSGTRLTVV.

The table lists this clonotype with a few counts. The chain recombines TRBV5-6 with TRBJ1-3; the D is unclear. CDR1 is SGHDT and CDR2 is YYEEEE in the germline V gene. V shed 1 base and J shed 3 bases, with 17 bases lying between them. This CDR3 is 17 amino acids long. CDR3 loop: CASSLTLELRDGNTIYF. As DNA, the CDR3 is TGTGCCAGCAGCTTGACTTTGGAGCTGCGGGATGGAAACACCATATATTTT.

The chain has TRBV7-3 and TRBJ2-6; 9 nucleotides line up with TRBD1. With V trimmed by 6 bases and J by 5 bases, 5 bases remained unmatched. There are 15 residues in the CDR3. Germline V gene lookup returns CDR1 SGHTA and CDR2 FQGTGA. CDR3 loop: CASRTTGGRANVLTF. In DNA, the CDR3 is TGTGCCAGCAGAACCACAGGGGGCAGGGCCAACGTCCTGACTTTC.

This clonotype was counted between two and nine times. The CDR3 bases are TGTGCCACCAGTGATTTGGACGGCGGCAGGAACTCCTACAATGAGCAGTTCTTC. This translates into CATSDLDGGRNSYNEQFF. V is TRBV24-1 and J is TRBJ2-1; D is ambiguous. Trimming shortened V by 0 bases and J by 0 bases, and 14 bases separated the two germline ends. This CDR3 is 18 amino acids long. Germline values: CDR1 KGHDR, CDR2 SFDVKD.

The V and J genes are TRBV29-1 and TRBJ2-1; 7 bases align to TRBD2. The CDR3 runs 15 residues. Unmatched junction bases numbered 8, after V lost 6 bases and J lost 0 bases. Germline V gene data show CDR1 as SQVTM and CDR2 as ANQGSEA. CDR3 in amino acids: CSVGGSQSSYNEQFF. For the CDR3, the DNA is TGCAGCGTGGGGGGGTCCCAAAGCTCCTACAATGAGCAGTTCTTC.

This chain links TRBV28 with TRBJ2-7; TRBD1 matches 7 bases. CDR3 length equals 15 residues. The germline gives CDR1 MDHEN, CDR2 SYDVKM. V shed 5 bases, J shed 3 bases, and the junction held 10 bases outside the gene matches. CDR3 sequence: CASSDRAAFFYEQYF. CDR3 nucleotides: TGTGCCAGCAGTGACAGGGCCGCTTTTTTCTACGAGCAGTACTTC.

This clonotype was seen more than once but under ten times. The chain uses TRBV12-3 or TRBV12-4 and TRBJ1-5; D gene uncertain. This CDR3 spans 15 amino acids. Trimming pared 3 bases from V and 2 bases from J, leaving 11 bases between. The CDR3 sequence is CASSFNPGGNQPQHF. The DNA of the CDR3 is TGTGCCAGCAGTTTCAACCCTGGAGGCAATCAGCCCCAGCATTTT.

The chain uses TRBV5-5 and TRBJ2-2, with 9 bases identical to TRBD2. Trimming at V came to 3 bases and at J to 8 bases, leaving 11 bases not matched to a gene. Germline-derived CDR1 and CDR2 are SGHKS and YYEKEE (reference sequence). CDR3 length equals 16 residues. The CDR3 spells CASSSGLAANGGELFF. The CDR3 bases are TGTGCCAGCAGCTCGGGACTAGCTGCCAATGGAGGGGAGCTGTTTTTT.

The chain is built from TRBV5-6 and TRBJ2-3, with D possibly TRBD2 on 5 matching bases. The ends were cut back, 5 bases at V and 3 bases at J, with 10 bases in the middle. Germline V CDR1 and CDR2: SGHDT, YYEEEE. The length of the CDR3 is 13 residues. CDR3 loop: CASRERWTDTQYF. The CDR3 coding sequence is TGTGCCAGCAGGGAGCGGTGGACAGATACGCAGTATTTT. Full variable domain (outside the CDR3, taken from reference TRBV5-6 and TRBJ2-3): DAGVTQSPTHLIKTRGQQVTLRCSPKSGHDTVSWYQQALGQGPQFIFQYYEEEERQRGNFPDRFSGHQFPNYSSELNVNALLLGDSALYLCASRERWTDTQYFGPGTRLTVL.

The chain carries TRBV4-1 and TRBJ1-1; D perhaps matches TRBD1 (6 bases). Trimming cost V 3 bases and J 7 bases, with 15 bases left between them. The CDR3 runs 14 residues. In germline, CDR1 is MGHRA, CDR2 YSYEKL. As DNA, the CDR3 is TGCGCCAGCAGCCAGCAACAGGGTTTTGGTGAAGCTTTCTTT. This gives the protein CASSQQQGFGEAFF.

This clonotype has ten or more counts. The CDR3 bases are TGTGCCAGCAGTCACGGACTAGCCGGAGGATTGACCGGGGAGCTGTTTTTT. This gives the protein CASSHGLAGGLTGELFF. The rearrangement links TRBV6-2 or TRBV6-3 to TRBJ2-2, with TRBD2 identical over 8 bases. CDR1 is MNHEY, CDR2 SVGEGT, per germline. This CDR3 is 17 amino acids long. Unmatched junction bases numbered 13, after V lost 5 bases and J lost 5 bases.

The chain is built from TRBV12-3 or TRBV12-4 and TRBJ1-5; D not certain. The CDR3 consists of 13 residues. Deletions cut 9 bases from V and 0 bases from J, with 9 bases between. The CDR3: CASHGDSNQPQHF. Here the CDR3 DNA reads TGTGCCAGTCATGGGGATAGCAATCAGCCCCAGCATTTT.

This clonotype has a count of ten or more. The chain uses TRBV15 and TRBJ1-5; no reliable D call. The CDR3 totals 14 residues. Germline V CDR1 and CDR2: LNHNV, YYDKDF (reference sequence). Deletions cut 0 bases from V and 8 bases from J, with 11 bases between. The CDR3 bases are TGTGCCACCAGCAGAGATCTTGGGCCTGAGCCCCAGCATTTT. It is translated as CATSRDLGPEPQHF.

This clonotype was counted only a few times. V and J are TRBV15 and TRBJ2-1; D might be TRBD2 (6 bases). This CDR3 is 15 amino acids long. Per the germline V gene, CDR1 is LNHNV and CDR2 is YYDKDF (reference sequence). V lost 2 bases to trimming and J lost 5 bases, with 13 bases between them. CDR3 protein: CATSRLGGVDNEQFF. The CDR3 DNA reads as TGTGCCACCAGCAGATTGGGAGGAGTGGACAATGAGCAGTTCTTC.

Only a few counts were recorded for this clonotype. The CDR3, as DNA: TGTGCCAGCAGTATAAACTACGAGCAGTACTTC. This gives the protein CASSINYEQYF. The genes are TRBV28 and TRBJ2-7; D gene ambiguous. This CDR3 contains 11 residues. Per the germline V gene, CDR1 is MDHEN and CDR2 is SYDVKM. V shed 5 bases and J shed 3 bases, with 5 bases lying between them.

The genes are TRBV5-1 and TRBJ2-1; tentatively, D is TRBD2 (6 bases). Per germline, CDR1 SGHRS and CDR2 YFSETQ. The CDR3 totals 12 residues. Trimming left V 6 bases short and J 9 bases short, with 13 bases between. CDR3 sequence (DNA): TGCGCCAGCACCCGTAGCGGATTTGAGCAGTTCTTC. It specifies CASTRSGFEQFF.

J is TRBJ1-3 and V is TRBV5-1, with D possibly matching TRBD1 (5 bases). The germline V gene encodes CDR1 SGHRS and CDR2 YFSETQ. The V end was cut by 2 bases, the J end by 0 bases, with 12 bases between. CDR3 size: 16 residues. The DNA for the CDR3 is TGCGCCAGCAGCTTCGTTACAGGACTCTCTGGAAACACCATATATTTT. Encoded protein: CASSFVTGLSGNTIYF.

This clonotype has ten or more counts. The chain recombines TRBV5-1 with TRBJ2-1; 10 nucleotides match TRBD2. J gave up 7 bases and V 2 bases, and 6 bases lay outside the gene matches. The length of the CDR3 is 15 residues. The germline CDR1 and CDR2 sequences are SGHRS and YFSETQ. The CDR3 is CASSFRTSGANEQFF. Written as DNA, the CDR3 is TGCGCCAGCAGCTTCAGGACTAGCGGAGCTAATGAGCAGTTCTTC.

V and J are TRBV29-1 and TRBJ2-2; 10 bases are a match to TRBD1. The CDR3 totals 14 residues. V shed 2 bases, J shed 5 bases, and the junction held 2 bases outside the gene matches. The germline gives CDR1 SQVTM, CDR2 ANQGSEA. CDR3 in amino acids: CSVERDRGTGELFF. The CDR3 nucleotides are TGCAGCGTTGAAAGGGACAGGGGAACCGGGGAGCTGTTTTTT.

This clonotype was seen many times. V and J are TRBV10-3 and TRBJ2-1, with 10 bases lining up with TRBD1. Germline loops: CDR1 ENHRY, CDR2 SYGVKD. The CDR3 runs to 15 residues. V lost 6 bases to trimming and J lost 3 bases; unmatched junction nucleotides: 5. The CDR3 DNA is TGTGCCATCAGCACCGGGACAGGGGTCTACAATGAGCAGTTCTTC. Its translation: CAISTGTGVYNEQFF.

This clonotype was counted at least ten times. The chain combines TRBV12-3 or TRBV12-4 with TRBJ2-3; D is possibly TRBD1 (5 bases). The CDR3 covers 12 residues. V was clipped by 2 bases and J by 5 bases, with 5 bases between them. CDR3 in DNA: TGTGCCAGCAGTTTACAGGGAGATACGCAGTATTTT. It specifies CASSLQGDTQYF.

The gene calls are TRBV10-3 and TRBJ2-3; unclear D gene. Between the trimmed V and J ends, which lost 7 bases and 3 bases, there was a span of 11 bases. The CDR3 runs 13 residues. Germline CDR1 and CDR2: ENHRY and SYGVKD. CDR3 sequence reads: CAINDGTTDTQYF. The CDR3 nucleotides are TGTGCCATCAACGACGGCACGACAGATACGCAGTATTTT.

This clonotype was detected only a few times. The chain has TRBV12-3 or TRBV12-4 and TRBJ1-1, with TRBD1 matching over 7 bases. After removal of 10 bases from V and 10 bases from J, the junction contained 12 bases not matched to a gene. The CDR3 totals 12 residues. The CDR3: CATTSGGVRAFF. The CDR3 coding sequence is TGTGCCACAACATCAGGGGGAGTCCGAGCTTTCTTT.